The clone carrying this T cell receptor beta chain was recorded a few times. Expressed TCRB transcripts were sequenced because the isolated RNA had all been reverse transcribed beforehand. TCRdb keeps only in-frame clones here, not all; method: immunoSEQ multiplex PCR. The sample has about 350,000 clones, around 20% seen once. This record belongs to a study of beta chain features in type 1 diabetes. Study-level information: The samples had around 98 million sorted cells examined in all.

The CDR3 totals 14 residues. Germline CDR1 reads KGHSH; CDR2 reads LQKENI. V was shortened by 1 base and J by 5 bases, with 11 bases between the two germline ends. This TCR came from a young woman in good health. The chain links TRBV18 to TRBJ2-5, with D possibly TRBD2 on 6 matching bases. Sequencing was performed on naive CD4+ T cells from blood. In nucleotides, the CDR3 is TGTGCCAGCTCACCACTAGCTAGCGTGGAGACCCAGTACTTC. This codes for CASSPLASVETQYF.